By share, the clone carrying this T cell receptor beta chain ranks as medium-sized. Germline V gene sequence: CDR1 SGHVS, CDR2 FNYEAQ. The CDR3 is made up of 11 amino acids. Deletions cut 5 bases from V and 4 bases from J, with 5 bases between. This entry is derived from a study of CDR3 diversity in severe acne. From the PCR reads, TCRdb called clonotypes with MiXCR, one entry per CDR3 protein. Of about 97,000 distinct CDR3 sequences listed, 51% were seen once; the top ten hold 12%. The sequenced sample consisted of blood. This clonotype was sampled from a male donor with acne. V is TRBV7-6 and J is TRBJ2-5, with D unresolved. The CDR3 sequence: CASSPGETQYF. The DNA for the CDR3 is TGTGCCAGCAGCCCGGGAGAGACCCAGTACTTC.